Listed below are T cell receptor beta chains from one sample, sequenced in a study of beta chain features in type 1 diabetes. Sequencing was performed with immunoSEQ multiplex PCR; in TCRdb, only in-frame clones are kept and a portion is missing. Among 500,000 to 700,000 clones listed, 15% were seen once. Sequencing was carried out using naive CD4+ T cells from blood. The receptors derive from a man in his late teens or twenties in good health. Both conserved end residues are part of each CDR3. A D gene is named only where the DNA matches it firmly. The listing skips clone size in some rows; elsewhere it reads once, few, many or a size class.

V: TRBV5-1; size: few; J: TRBJ2-7; D: TRBD2; DNA: TGCGCCAGCAGCAGAGGGACTAGCGGGCACGCCTACGAGCAGTACTTC; CDR3: CASSRGTSGHAYEQYF
V: TRBV9; size: few; J: TRBJ2-1; D: -; DNA: TGTGCCAGCAGCGTAGCCCCCGGCTTCCAAGGCAATGAGCAGTTCTTC; CDR3: CASSVAPGFQGNEQFF
V: TRBV28; size: many; J: TRBJ2-1; D: -; DNA: TGTGCCAGCAGGCAATCTTCTCCAGGGGATGAGCAGTTCTTC; CDR3: CASRQSSPGDEQFF
V: TRBV7-9; size: few; J: TRBJ2-2; D: -; DNA: TGTGCCAGCAGCTCCAAGCGGCCGAACACCGGGGAGCTGTTTTTT; CDR3: CASSSKRPNTGELFF
V: TRBV30; size: -; J: TRBJ2-7; D: -; DNA: TGTGCCTGGAGCCGGCCGTCCTCCTACGAGCAGTACTTC; CDR3: CAWSRPSSYEQYF
V: TRBV9; size: once; J: TRBJ2-3; D: TRBD1; DNA: TGTGCCAGCAGCGTCCTATCAACAGGGGCACACACAGATACGCAGTATTTT; CDR3: CASSVLSTGAHTDTQYF
V: TRBV6-5; size: -; J: TRBJ2-3; D: -; DNA: TGTGCCATCAGGAACCGACAGCATCCAGATACGCAGTATTTT; CDR3: CAIRNRQHPDTQYF
V: TRBV19; size: few; J: TRBJ1-2; D: -; DNA: TGTGCCAGTAGTATGAGACAGCATGCCGGGTATGGCTACACCTTC; CDR3: CASSMRQHAGYGYTF
V: TRBV2; size: -; J: TRBJ2-6; D: TRBD1; DNA: TGTGCCAGTCGACAGGGGGAGCGAGGGGCCAACGTCCTGACTTTC; CDR3: CASRQGERGANVLTF
V: TRBV9; size: -; J: TRBJ1-1; D: -; DNA: TGTGCCAGCACCGGGGAACAGGGACGCACTGAAGCTTTCTTT; CDR3: CASTGEQGRTEAFF
V: TRBV7-3; size: -; J: TRBJ1-1; D: TRBD1; DNA: TGTGCCAGCAGCCGGACAGGAATCGAAGCTTTCTTT; CDR3: CASSRTGIEAFF
V: TRBV28; size: -; J: TRBJ1-2; D: -; DNA: TGTGCCAGCAGTTTGGTCGTGGCAGTTGGCTACACCTTC; CDR3: CASSLVVAVGYTF
V: TRBV19; size: few; J: TRBJ1-5; D: -; DNA: TGTGCCAGCAGAAGAATATTTAGCAATCAGCCCCAGCATTTT; CDR3: CASRRIFSNQPQHF
V: TRBV4-1; size: few; J: TRBJ2-7; D: -; DNA: TGCGCCAGCAGCCAAGATCGGGGGCGCCCCTACGAGCAGTACTTC; CDR3: CASSQDRGRPYEQYF
V: TRBV18; size: few; J: TRBJ2-1; D: TRBD2; DNA: TGTGCCAGCTCACCACCGGGACTAGCGGGACGCTACAATGAGCAGTTCTTC; CDR3: CASSPPGLAGRYNEQFF
V: TRBV5-1; size: -; J: TRBJ2-5; D: -; DNA: TGCGCCAGCACCTCCCCTACAGGGAAGATGGCCCAGTACTTC; CDR3: CASTSPTGKMAQYF
V: TRBV10-3; size: -; J: TRBJ2-1; D: TRBD2; DNA: TGTGCCATCGGGCGGGAGGTCCCTGAGCAGTTCTTC; CDR3: CAIGREVPEQFF
V: TRBV23-1; size: -; J: TRBJ2-6; D: TRBD1; DNA: TGCTCCAGCAGTCGGGGGACGACAGGGGACAACTCTGGGGCCAACGTCCTGACTTTC; CDR3: CSSSRGTTGDNSGANVLTF
V: TRBV6-1; size: few; J: TRBJ1-6; D: TRBD1; DNA: TGTGCCAGCAGTGGATCCCGGGACAGGGTTTATTCACCCCTCCACTTT; CDR3: CASSGSRDRVYSPLHF
V: TRBV9; size: -; J: TRBJ2-1; D: -; DNA: TGTGCCAGCAGCGTTTCACAGGGCAATGAGCAGTTCTTC; CDR3: CASSVSQGNEQFF
V: TRBV6-5; size: -; J: TRBJ2-1; D: -; DNA: TGTGCCAGCAGTAAACAGGATTCCTACAATGAGCAGTTCTTC; CDR3: CASSKQDSYNEQFF
V: TRBV9; size: -; J: TRBJ2-5; D: TRBD2; DNA: TGTGCCAGCAGCGCGGGACTACACCAAGAGACCCAGTACTTC; CDR3: CASSAGLHQETQYF
V: TRBV11-2; size: -; J: TRBJ2-1; D: -; DNA: TGTGCCAGCAGCCCCGGGATCAACAATGAGCAGTTCTTC; CDR3: CASSPGINNEQFF
V: TRBV7-9; size: -; J: TRBJ1-5; D: -; DNA: TGTGCCAGCAGCTTAGGGGGGATGGAGCAGCCCCAGCATTTT; CDR3: CASSLGGMEQPQHF
V: TRBV28; size: few; J: TRBJ1-2; D: -; DNA: TGTGCCAGCAGTTTAAACAGTAACTATGGCTACACCTTC; CDR3: CASSLNSNYGYTF
V: TRBV5-1; size: -; J: TRBJ2-7; D: TRBD1; DNA: TGCGCCAGCAGCCGGGACAGCTACGAGCAGTACTTC; CDR3: CASSRDSYEQYF
V: TRBV30; size: -; J: TRBJ1-2; D: TRBD1; DNA: TGTGCCTGGAGTGGCGACAGGGGGTATGGCTACACCTTC; CDR3: CAWSGDRGYGYTF
V: TRBV28; size: -; J: TRBJ1-5; D: TRBD1; DNA: TGTGCCAGCAGTTTATTTACAGGGGGCCTCAATCAGCCCCAGCATTTT; CDR3: CASSLFTGGLNQPQHF
V: TRBV4-3; size: few; J: TRBJ2-5; D: -; DNA: TGCGCCAGCAGCCTTAACAGGGGGGGAGAGACCCAGTACTTC; CDR3: CASSLNRGGETQYF
V: TRBV4-2; size: few; J: TRBJ2-7; D: TRBD2; DNA: TGTGCCAGCAGCCAAGCACCGGGACTAGATAGTTACGAGCAGTACTTC; CDR3: CASSQAPGLDSYEQYF
V: TRBV28; size: few; J: TRBJ2-7; D: -; DNA: TGTCCCCTAAATCGGGCCTACGAGCAGTACTTC; CDR3: CPLNRAYEQYF
V: TRBV2; size: -; J: TRBJ2-7; D: -; DNA: TGTGCCAGCAATTCCGGGACTTCTTACGAGCAGTACTTC; CDR3: CASNSGTSYEQYF
V: TRBV7-2; size: few; J: TRBJ2-1; D: TRBD2; DNA: TGTGCCAGCAGCTTCTCTCACCGCGGGAGTATTCGCAATGAGCAGTTCTTC; CDR3: CASSFSHRGSIRNEQFF
V: TRBV28; size: -; J: TRBJ2-7; D: -; DNA: TGTGCCAGCAGCACCACAGGGAGAGGCTCCTACGAGCAGTACTTC; CDR3: CASSTTGRGSYEQYF
V: TRBV25-1; size: -; J: TRBJ1-5; D: -; DNA: TGTGCCAGCAGTGAGGGCAGGTTAGGCCCCTATCAGCCCCAGCATTTT; CDR3: CASSEGRLGPYQPQHF
V: TRBV4-2; size: few; J: TRBJ2-1; D: -; DNA: TGTGCCAGCAGCTCACAGGAGGCGCAGAATGAGCAGTTCTTC; CDR3: CASSSQEAQNEQFF
V: TRBV25-1; size: -; J: TRBJ1-5; D: -; DNA: TGTGCCAGCAGTGAATCTTTCCGCTTTCAGCCCCAGCATTTT; CDR3: CASSESFRFQPQHF
V: TRBV7-2; size: -; J: TRBJ2-3; D: TRBD2; DNA: TGTGCCAGCAGCTTAGGAGTCTTGCGGGGGGGCCGTGATACGCAGTATTTT; CDR3: CASSLGVLRGGRDTQYF